The 26 T cell receptor beta chains reported below all come from one sample, sequenced in a study of blood T cell repertoires in COVID-19. Generated by immunoSEQ multiplex PCR, the TCRdb table keeps only in-frame clones and is missing some. The sample includes some 140,000 clones, 70% to 85% of them seen just once. Sequencing was carried out using peripheral blood. The receptors were gathered from a woman of 80 years or more with acute or convalescent COVID-19.

The chain recombines TRBV5-1 with TRBJ1-4, with D maybe TRBD1 (6 bases). The CDR3 consists of 16 residues. Germline V CDR1 and CDR2: SGHRS, YFSETQ. The V and J ends lost 2 bases and 4 bases respectively, with 15 bases between them. This chain's CDR3 is CASSLGAGAINEKLFF. CDR3 nucleotide sequence: TGCGCCAGCAGCTTAGGGGCAGGGGCGATTAATGAAAAACTGTTTTTT.

This chain connects TRBV10-3 to TRBJ2-7; a weak D match, TRBD1 (7 bases). The CDR3 covers 14 residues. The germline V gene encodes CDR1 ENHRY and CDR2 SYGVKD. V dropped 6 bases and J dropped 6 bases, with 18 bases sitting between them. The CDR3 sequence: CAIRDLRGRGEQYF. For the CDR3, the DNA is TGTGCCATCAGGGACCTGAGGGGGCGGGGCGAGCAGTACTTC.

The chain links TRBV18 to TRBJ1-3; no definite D call. Germline values: CDR1 KGHSH, CDR2 LQKENI. Between the trimmed V and J ends, which lost 1 base and 4 bases, there was a span of 11 bases. CDR3 size: 15 residues. CDR3 sequence (DNA): TGTGCCAGCTCACCACAGAGGGCATCCGGAAACACCATATATTTT. This encodes CASSPQRASGNTIYF.

The CDR3 sequence is CASSVGTEVDTQYF. CDR3 DNA: TGTGCCAGCAGCGTGGGGACAGAGGTGGATACGCAGTATTTT. The chain carries TRBV5-4 and TRBJ2-3; TRBD1 matches at 7 bases. This CDR3 is built from 14 residues. J lost 6 bases, V lost 4 bases, and 8 bases had no gene match. Germline V lookup: CDR1 SGHNT, CDR2 YYREEE (reference sequence).

The chain employs TRBV6-5 and TRBJ1-2; D unclear. Trimming removed 7 bases from V and 7 bases from J, with 13 bases in between. CDR1 and CDR2 (germline): MNHEY, SVGAGI. The length of the CDR3 is 12 residues. The CDR3 DNA reads TGTGCCAGCATGAATGAATGGAGTGGCTACACCTTC. It is translated as CASMNEWSGYTF.

The rearrangement links TRBV7-9 to TRBJ2-5, with 12 nucleotides matching TRBD1. The germline gives CDR1 SEHNR, CDR2 FQNEAQ (reference sequence). This CDR3 spans 16 amino acids. Losses at the gene ends were 5 bases for V and 5 bases for J; bases not matched to a gene: 9. In DNA, the CDR3 is TGTGCCAGCAGCCCACCCGGGACAGGGGGCAGTGAGACCCAGTACTTC. It translates to CASSPPGTGGSETQYF.

This clone occurred once. The chain joins TRBV5-1 to TRBJ2-6, with D maybe TRBD2 (5 bases). V was shortened by 0 bases and J by 4 bases, with 8 bases between the two germline ends. The CDR3 sequence is 15 residues long. The germline CDR1 and CDR2 sequences are SGHRS and YFSETQ. The CDR3 DNA sequence: TGCGCCAGCAGCTTGGAAGACTACGGGGCCAACGTCCTGACTTTC. Its translation: CASSLEDYGANVLTF.

The gene calls are TRBV2 and TRBJ1-1; D remains unclear. The ends were cut back, 4 bases at V and 0 bases at J, with 9 bases in the middle. The germline V gene has CDR1 SNHLY and CDR2 FYNNEI. The CDR3 runs to 14 residues. CDR3 protein: CASSVEQLNTEAFF. The CDR3 nucleotides are TGTGCCAGCAGTGTTGAACAGCTGAACACTGAAGCTTTCTTT.

The CDR3 reads CASSQDSRLTGELFF. The CDR3, as DNA: TGCGCCAGCAGCCAAGATTCGCGTTTGACCGGGGAGCTGTTTTTT. The V call is TRBV4-3, the J call TRBJ2-2; unclear D gene. Germline lookup yields CDR1 LGHNA and CDR2 YSLEER. Between the trimmed V and J ends, which lost 0 bases and 5 bases, there was a span of 10 bases. The length of the CDR3 is 15 residues.

This clone showed up just a few times. The CDR3: CSASPGSGSVGAQPQHF. The CDR3 DNA reads as TGCAGTGCTAGTCCGGGTTCGGGTTCGGTAGGCGCTCAGCCCCAGCATTTT. This chain connects TRBV20-1 to TRBJ1-5, with no clear D. The ends were cut back, 3 bases at V and 6 bases at J, with 24 bases in the middle. CDR1 is DFQATT, CDR2 SNEGSKA, per germline (reference sequence). This CDR3 spans 17 amino acids.

The CDR3 sequence is CASSPPGTFVGYTF. In nucleotides, the CDR3 is TGTGCCAGCAGCCCCCCGGGGACATTCGTAGGCTACACCTTC. The rearrangement joins TRBV3-1 (or the pseudogene TRBV3-2) to TRBJ1-2, with D possibly matching TRBD1 (6 bases). Germline CDR1 is LGHDT and CDR2 is YNNKEL (reference sequence). This CDR3 has 14 amino acids. V lost 4 bases and J lost 8, with 17 bases in between.

The chain links TRBV18 to TRBJ1-2; 7 bases are a match to TRBD1. CDR3 size: 16 residues. Germline V lookup: CDR1 KGHSH, CDR2 LQKENI. J lost 5 bases, V lost 4 bases, and 13 bases had no gene match. The CDR3 region is CASSLNTGERGYGYTF. CDR3 bases: TGTGCCAGCTCACTGAACACAGGGGAGAGAGGGTATGGCTACACCTTC.

In regard to this clone: The same CDR3 is also encoded by other DNA sequences in this sample. This sequence joins TRBV2 and TRBJ1-6, with unresolved D. Germline CDR1 and CDR2: SNHLY and FYNNEI. The CDR3 has 13 amino acids. Trimming took 2 bases from V and 7 from J, leaving 6 bases between them. The CDR3 coding sequence is TGTGCCAGCAGTGAATCGGTCAATTCACCCCTCCACTTT. It specifies CASSESVNSPLHF.

The V and J genes are TRBV5-1 and TRBJ1-4; 8 positions agree with TRBD1. Germline values: CDR1 SGHRS, CDR2 YFSETQ. The CDR3 totals 14 residues. Germline trimming cut 2 bases from V and 10 bases from J; bases unmatched to any gene: 7. CDR3 in amino acids: CASSFGQGVRKLFF. Written as DNA, the CDR3 is TGCGCCAGCAGCTTCGGACAGGGCGTAAGAAAACTGTTTTTT.

This clone came up a few times. V usage is TRBV6-5 and J usage is TRBJ1-4, with a weak D call TRBD1 (5 bases). There are 14 residues in the CDR3. V gave up 8 bases and J gave up 8 bases, with 18 bases separating them. Germline-derived CDR1 and CDR2 are MNHEY and SVGAGI. The DNA of the CDR3 is TGTGCCAGCGGGCGGGGCAGGTCGGGGGAAAAACTGTTTTTT. It specifies CASGRGRSGEKLFF.

The chain uses TRBV7-3 and TRBJ1-2, with 8 positions matching TRBD1. CDR3 size: 13 residues. Unmatched junction bases numbered 2, after V lost 4 bases and J lost 4 bases. Per the germline V gene, CDR1 is SGHTA and CDR2 is FQGTGA. The CDR3 nucleotides read TGTGCCAGCAGCTCAGGGGGCTCCTATGGCTACACCTTC. Protein product: CASSSGGSYGYTF.

The genes are TRBV19 and TRBJ2-5; 9 bases fit TRBD2. The CDR3 length is 14 residues. The V gene end was trimmed by 5 bases and the J gene end by 1 base; junction bases not matched to a gene: 2. The germline CDR1 and CDR2 sequences are LNHDA and SQIVND (reference sequence). CDR3 amino acids: CASSSGLAQETQYF. The CDR3 DNA reads as TGTGCCAGTAGTTCGGGACTAGCCCAAGAGACCCAGTACTTC.

The V gene is TRBV5-1, the J gene TRBJ1-2, with 8 bases lining up with TRBD1. CDR1 is SGHRS, CDR2 YFSETQ, per germline. The CDR3 is made up of 13 amino acids. Trimming removed 8 bases from V and 0 bases from J; junction bases left unmatched: 3. CDR3 bases: TGCGCCAGTGGGGACAGGACTAACTATGGCTACACCTTC. Translation: CASGDRTNYGYTF. Filled out from reference TRBV5-1 and TRBJ1-2, the complete variable domain reads KAGVTQTPRYLIKTRGQQVTLSCSPISGHRSVSWYQQTPGQGLQFLFEYFSETQRNKGNFPGRFSGRQFSNSRSEMNVSTLELGDSALYLCASGDRTNYGYTFGSGTRLTVV.

This clone was recorded only once. The J gene is TRBJ2-1, the V gene TRBV30; D is possibly TRBD2 (7 bases). Germline assignment: CDR1 GTSNPN and CDR2 SVGIG (reference sequence). This CDR3 is built from 15 residues. V lost 2 bases to trimming and J lost 2 bases, with 13 bases between them. CDR3 loop: CAWSRGGLPYNEQFF. CDR3 nucleotides: TGTGCCTGGAGTAGGGGGGGTCTCCCCTACAATGAGCAGTTCTTC.

The rearrangement links TRBV19 to TRBJ2-3; no definite D call. CDR1 LNHDA and CDR2 SQIVND come from the germline V gene (reference sequence). Trimming took 1 base from V and 5 from J, leaving 7 bases between them. The CDR3 consists of 13 residues. DNA for the CDR3: TGTGCCAGTAGTATAGTATACAAAGATACGCAGTATTTT. This codes for CASSIVYKDTQYF.

V gene TRBV3-1 (or the pseudogene TRBV3-2) combines with J gene TRBJ2-5; D perhaps matches TRBD2 (5 bases). CDR3 size: 15 residues. Trimming took 2 bases from V and 5 from J, leaving 15 bases between them. Per germline, CDR1 LGHDT and CDR2 YNNKEL (reference sequence). CDR3 in amino acids: CASSQRGRTGETQYF. The DNA for the CDR3 is TGTGCCAGCAGCCAACGGGGTCGTACTGGGGAGACCCAGTACTTC.

V and J are TRBV7-9 and TRBJ2-6, with 11 bases matching TRBD1. This CDR3 is built from 19 residues. After removal of 5 bases from V and 0 bases from J, the junction contained 9 bases not matched to a gene. Germline V gene sequence: CDR1 SEHNR, CDR2 FQNEAQ (reference sequence). CDR3 in amino acids: CASSTRTGGPSSGANVLTF. In DNA form, the CDR3 reads TGTGCCAGCAGCACACGGACAGGGGGCCCGAGCTCTGGGGCCAACGTCCTGACTTTC. Drawing the rest from reference TRBV7-9 and TRBJ2-6, the complete variable domain is DTGVSQNPRHKITKRGQNVTFRCDPISEHNRLYWYRQTLGQGPEFLTYFQNEAQLEKSRLLSDRFSAERPKGSFSTLEIQRTEQGDSAMYLCASSTRTGGPSSGANVLTFGAGSRLTVL.

The genes are TRBV15 and TRBJ1-1; 8 bases fit TRBD1. The germline V gene has CDR1 LNHNV and CDR2 YYDKDF (reference sequence). The trim removed 5 bases at V and 0 bases at J, leaving 8 bases unmatched. This CDR3 comprises 16 residues. The CDR3 DNA sequence: TGTGCCACCAGCGGCGGGACAGGTCTAATGAACACTGAAGCTTTCTTT. It is translated as CATSGGTGLMNTEAFF.

This chain uses TRBV11-2 with TRBJ2-5; maybe TRBD1 (7 bases). The CDR3 consists of 15 residues. Germline loops: CDR1 SGHAT, CDR2 FQNNGV. V was pared by 4 bases and J by 4 bases, with 16 bases between. The CDR3: CASSSGQYGGETQYF. For the CDR3, the DNA is TGTGCCAGCAGCTCGGGACAGTACGGGGGAGAGACCCAGTACTTC.

The genes are TRBV9 and TRBJ2-2; no clear D. The CDR3 spans 14 residues. Trimming left V 3 bases short and J 0 bases short, with 6 bases between. The germline V gene has CDR1 SGDLS and CDR2 YYNGEE. CDR3 nucleotide sequence: TGTGCCAGCAGCGAAGCATCGAACACCGGGGAGCTGTTTTTT. Translated, it gives CASSEASNTGELFF.

The chain recombines TRBV7-3 with TRBJ1-5; D possibly corresponds to TRBD1 (6 bases). The CDR3 has 13 amino acids. Germline V CDR1 and CDR2: SGHTA, FQGTGA. V gave up 5 bases and J gave up 7 bases, with 12 bases separating them. The CDR3 DNA follows: TGTGCCAGCAGCCGGGACACCGAACAGCCCCAGCATTTT. Translating it yields CASSRDTEQPQHF.